A selection of T cell receptor beta chains follows, all from one sample in a study of T cell responses to AZD1222 COVID-19 vaccine. Assay: immunoSEQ multiplex PCR; the TCRdb copy retains only in-frame clones and omits some. The sample yields 140,000 or so clones, 85% to 95% seen once. The source material was peripheral blood, sampled after recovery from COVID-19. These receptors originate from an adult who had recovered from COVID-19. Each CDR3 is given with its conserved first and last residue.

v_call	j_call	cdr3_aa
TRBV3-1/TRBV3-2	TRBJ2-3	CASSQGPGQGAQDTQYF
TRBV7-2	TRBJ2-1	CASSLWQGTYNEQFF
TRBV28	TRBJ1-2	CASRAGVGYTF
TRBV7-2	TRBJ1-2	CASSFLAGAGYTF
TRBV18	TRBJ2-5	CASSPPGQETQYF
TRBV27	TRBJ1-1	CASTPTGGSTEAFF
TRBV7-2	TRBJ2-7	CASSLEQGYEQYF
TRBV7-9	TRBJ2-3	CASSLGGTSGNTDTQYF
TRBV4-1	TRBJ1-2	CASSQERGQYGYTF
TRBV5-8	TRBJ2-1	CASSLAKQFF
TRBV29-1	TRBJ2-7	CSVGHVPYEQYF
TRBV5-5	TRBJ1-1	CASGPGTGGTEAFF
TRBV9	TRBJ2-5	CASSVGTSGRMETQYF
TRBV18	TRBJ2-7	CASSPKGQGYEQYF
TRBV28	TRBJ2-7	CAGGPSGSYEQYF
TRBV7-8	TRBJ1-1	CASSLVGGQLNTEAFF
TRBV7-6	TRBJ1-2	CASTLSGDGYTF
TRBV27	TRBJ1-5	CASSFAGSTYNQPQHF
TRBV28	TRBJ2-2	CASADRGEIAGELFF
TRBV3-1/TRBV3-2	TRBJ2-7	CASSQDGSGRGSYEQYF
TRBV11-2	TRBJ2-5	CASSLMSGETQYF
TRBV19	TRBJ2-4	CASSPRVGGRFAKNIQYF
TRBV11-2	TRBJ1-2	CASSLRYGDRGILSGYTF
TRBV7-2	TRBJ1-1	CASSLAAGRTFF
TRBV27	TRBJ2-7	CASRLVGTDSPYEQYF
TRBV7-9	TRBJ2-7	CASSPDRAGLYEQYF
TRBV5-1	TRBJ1-1	CASTRDRTMNTEAFF
TRBV3-1/TRBV3-2	TRBJ1-5	CASSQLDQPQHF
TRBV28	TRBJ2-3	CASSSHRGQSDTQYF
TRBV28	TRBJ1-1	CASSLRNTYTEAFF
TRBV28	TRBJ2-1	CASRRTGEQFF
TRBV27	TRBJ2-2	CASSLGGSAGELFF
TRBV28	TRBJ1-1	CASSLEGSDTEAFF
TRBV5-3	TRBJ2-3	CARNSGISTDTQYF